These 4 T cell receptor beta chains share one sample of origin, sequenced in a study of T cell repertoires in cytomegalovirus infection. From the reads, TCRdb called clonotypes with MiXCR, one entry per CDR3 protein. The sample has hundreds of thousands of distinct CDR3 sequences; roughly 42% are singletons. These receptors have no known antigen. The specimen comprised cultured PBMCs, sampled from culture after CMV antigen stimulation. The receptors here all came from a human donor in good health (CMV status not recorded). Some clones in this sample may be carry-over from other donors' samples.

The J gene is TRBJ2-6, the V gene TRBV7-9; 8 positions match TRBD1. V shed 7 bases and J 4 bases; nucleotides not matched to a gene: 6. Germline values: CDR1 SEHNR, CDR2 FQNEAQ (reference sequence). The CDR3 is made up of 15 amino acids. CDR3 residues: CASTRQGRGANVLTF. The CDR3 DNA sequence: TGTGCCAGCACCCGACAGGGGCGGGGGGCCAACGTCCTGACTTTC.

This clonotype was seen a few times. V usage is TRBV6-2 or TRBV6-3 and J usage is TRBJ2-7, with D possibly being TRBD1 or TRBD2 (5 bases each). V was pared by 6 bases and J by 5 bases, with 8 bases between. The CDR3 length is 11 residues. Germline V CDR1 and CDR2: MNHEY, SVGEGT. The CDR3 DNA is TGTGCCAGCAGCCCGGGACACGAGCAGTACTTC. It encodes CASSPGHEQYF.

This clonotype was seen a few times. The chain uses TRBV6-5 and TRBJ1-6, with D unresolved. Germline CDR1 reads MNHEY; CDR2 reads SVGAGI. Trimming stripped 3 bases from V and 9 bases from J, with 12 bases between. The CDR3 totals 14 residues. The CDR3 protein is CASSYRRAGSPLHF. CDR3 sequence (DNA): TGTGCCAGCAGTTATCGCCGCGCCGGTTCACCCCTCCACTTT.

The sample holds a few counts of this clonotype. The V and J genes are TRBV29-1 and TRBJ1-2; TRBD1 might be the D (5 bases). The ends were cut back, 1 base at V and 1 base at J, with 13 bases in the middle. This CDR3 region has 15 residues. The germline CDR1 and CDR2 sequences are SQVTM and ANQGSEA. The DNA of the CDR3 is TGCAGCGTTGAAGCGGGGGGAAATTATAACTATGGCTACACCTTC. As protein: CSVEAGGNYNYGYTF.